A single sample is the source of the 23 T cell receptor beta chains below, sequenced in a study of blood T cell repertoires in COVID-19. Sequenced by immunoSEQ multiplex PCR; TCRdb stores in-frame clones only, minus some. The sample yields about 300,000 clones, over 80% seen once. Sequenced: peripheral blood. These TCRs come from a woman aged 45-65 years with COVID-19, enrolled during active disease.

The V and J genes are TRBV3-1 (or the pseudogene TRBV3-2) and TRBJ1-5; D gene uncertain. Trimming removed 0 bases at V and 3 bases at J, with 9 bases between. Germline loops: CDR1 LGHDT, CDR2 YNNKEL (reference sequence). This CDR3 has 15 amino acids. The CDR3 here is CASSQDLTDNQPQHF. The DNA of the CDR3 is TGTGCCAGCAGCCAAGATCTAACAGACAATCAGCCCCAGCATTTT.

This chain joins TRBV19 and TRBJ2-7; 9 nucleotides align to TRBD2. This CDR3 has 15 amino acids. Per germline, CDR1 LNHDA and CDR2 SQIVND (reference sequence). V lost 5 bases, J lost 6 bases, and 11 bases stayed unmatched. CDR3 region: CASSVPGLAPLEQYF. In DNA form, the CDR3 reads TGTGCCAGTAGTGTACCGGGACTAGCTCCTCTCGAGCAGTACTTC.

This chain joins TRBV9 and TRBJ2-7; D gene ambiguous. CDR1 and CDR2 from the germline V gene are SGDLS and YYNGEE. Trimming shortened V by 6 bases and J by 4 bases, and 17 bases separated the two germline ends. This CDR3 is 14 amino acids long. CDR3 amino acids: CASTCSRKRYEQYF. As DNA, the CDR3 is TGTGCCAGCACCTGTAGCCGAAAGCGTTACGAGCAGTACTTC.

The CDR3 reads CASSLGWAGDYEQYF. CDR3 bases: TGTGCCAGCAGTTTAGGATGGGCGGGCGATTACGAGCAGTACTTC. The chain links TRBV27 to TRBJ2-7; TRBD2 might be the D (5 bases). In germline, CDR1 is MNHEY, CDR2 SMNVEV (reference sequence). V lost 2 bases and J 4 bases, leaving 15 bases between the germline ends. The length of the CDR3 is 15 residues.

The gene calls are TRBV23-1 and TRBJ1-5; D is unresolved. TRBV23-1 falls under the ORF class, with uncertain function. This CDR3 spans 17 amino acids. V was trimmed by 1 base and J by 4 bases, leaving 17 bases between them. The CDR3 here is CASSQWRRKKLNQPQHF. The CDR3 region has the DNA TGCGCCAGCAGTCAATGGAGGCGGAAAAAATTGAATCAGCCCCAGCATTTT.

Only a few counts were recorded for this clone. V gene TRBV5-1 combines with J gene TRBJ1-6; tentatively, D is TRBD1 (6 bases). Germline-derived CDR1 and CDR2 are SGHRS and YFSETQ. V gave up 5 bases and J gave up 3 bases, with 12 bases separating them. The CDR3 spans 15 residues. The CDR3 DNA reads TGCGCCAGCAGAGAAGTACAGGGCTATAATTCACCCCTCCACTTT. This encodes CASREVQGYNSPLHF.

The rearrangement links TRBV19 to TRBJ2-1, with a weak D call TRBD2 (7 bases). CDR3 size: 15 residues. Trimming shortened V by 3 bases and J by 9 bases, and 18 bases separated the two germline ends. CDR1 and CDR2 from the germline V gene are LNHDA and SQIVND (reference sequence). CDR3 sequence reads: CASSIVSGKDSEQFF. Written as DNA, the CDR3 is TGTGCCAGTAGTATCGTCAGCGGGAAGGACAGTGAGCAGTTCTTC. The full variable domain, its missing parts supplied by reference TRBV19 and TRBJ2-1, is DGGITQSPKYLFRKEGQNVTLSCEQNLNHDAMYWYRQDPGQGLRLIYYSQIVNDFQKGDIAEGYSVSREKKESFPLTVTSAQKNPTAFYLCASSIVSGKDSEQFFGPGTRLTVL.

V and J are TRBV5-1 and TRBJ2-7, with 9 nucleotides matching TRBD1. The CDR3 extends over 17 amino acids. With 4 bases clipped from V and 2 bases from J, the junction kept 13 bases outside the gene matches. Per the germline V gene, CDR1 is SGHRS and CDR2 is YFSETQ. The CDR3 loop reads CASSPRRWGQGTYEQYF. The CDR3 DNA reads TGCGCCAGCAGCCCCCGACGGTGGGGACAGGGCACCTACGAGCAGTACTTC.

The CDR3 DNA reads TGTGCCAGCAGCCCCGACGCTTATGCGGGAGGGACCGGCGGGGAGCTGTTTTTT. Its protein product is CASSPDAYAGGTGGELFF. The J gene is TRBJ2-2, the V gene TRBV7-8; 9 bases match TRBD2. Unmatched junction bases numbered 17, after V lost 5 bases and J lost 7 bases. This CDR3 has 18 amino acids. The germline CDR1 and CDR2 sequences are SGHVS and FQNEAQ.

The V gene is TRBV24-1, the J gene TRBJ2-2; D might be TRBD2 (6 bases). This CDR3 spans 16 amino acids. The germline CDR1 and CDR2 sequences are KGHDR and SFDVKD. V was pared by 5 bases and J by 6 bases, with 18 bases between. CDR3 in amino acids: CATSGLVGRGAGELFF. CDR3 nucleotide sequence: TGTGCCACCAGTGGTCTAGTGGGACGCGGGGCCGGGGAGCTGTTTTTT.

J is TRBJ1-6 and V is TRBV6-5; maybe TRBD1 (5 bases). The CDR3 loop spans 14 amino acids. V gave up 0 bases and J gave up 5 bases, with 5 bases separating them. The germline V gene has CDR1 MNHEY and CDR2 SVGAGI. In DNA, the CDR3 is TGTGCCAGCAGTTACTCGACAGATAATTCACCCCTCCACTTT. As protein: CASSYSTDNSPLHF.

The chain employs TRBV24-1 and TRBJ2-7; 7 nucleotides match TRBD2. Germline V gene sequence: CDR1 KGHDR, CDR2 SFDVKD. V was pared by 9 bases and J by 7 bases, with 5 bases of the junction left unmatched. This CDR3 spans 11 amino acids. CDR3 in amino acids: CATGGGKEQYF. In DNA, the CDR3 is TGTGCCACCGGGGGGGGAAAGGAGCAGTACTTC.

The rearrangement uses TRBV7-2 and TRBJ1-2, with 10 bases identical to TRBD1. Unmatched junction bases numbered 1, after V lost 1 base and J lost 2 bases. Germline V gives CDR1 SGHTA, CDR2 FQGNSA. This CDR3 is 15 amino acids long. The CDR3 sequence is CASSLGQGANYGYTF. The DNA of the CDR3 is TGTGCCAGCAGCTTAGGACAGGGGGCGAACTATGGCTACACCTTC.

In DNA form, the CDR3 reads TGTGCCTGGAGTCTTAACACTGAAGCTTTCTTT. Residues: CAWSLNTEAFF. The J gene is TRBJ1-1, the V gene TRBV30; no reliable D call. V lost 2 bases to trimming and J lost 2 bases, with 3 bases between them. CDR3 size: 11 residues. Looked up from germline, CDR1 is GTSNPN and CDR2 is SVGIG (reference sequence).

The chain recombines TRBV16 with TRBJ2-5; 7 nucleotides align to TRBD2. Germline assignment: CDR1 KGHSY and CDR2 FQNENV. With 6 bases clipped from V and 5 bases from J, the junction kept 9 bases outside the gene matches. The CDR3 sequence is 14 residues long. CDR3 loop: CASSRRAGGETQYF. CDR3 bases: TGTGCCAGCAGTCGACGGGCCGGGGGGGAGACCCAGTACTTC. Full variable domain (rest looked up from reference TRBV16 and TRBJ2-5): GEEVAQTPKHLVRGEGQKAKLYCAPIKGHSYVFWYQQVLKNEFKFLISFQNENVFDETGMPKERFSAKCLPNSPCSLEIQATKLEDSAVYFCASSRRAGGETQYFGPGTRLLVL.

This chain connects TRBV7-9 to TRBJ1-2; D ambiguous. Between the trimmed V and J ends, which lost 5 bases and 4 bases, there was a span of 17 bases. The CDR3 totals 15 residues. The germline V gene encodes CDR1 SEHNR and CDR2 FQNEAQ (reference sequence). The CDR3 region has the DNA TGTGCCAGCAGCCTCGGACGGGATTTCTTCTATGGCTACACCTTC. It codes for CASSLGRDFFYGYTF.

V and J are TRBV6-6 and TRBJ1-4; D is uncertain. The CDR3 has 13 residues. Trimming left V 4 bases short and J 5 bases short, with 8 bases between. From germline, CDR1 is MNHNY and CDR2 SVGAGI (reference sequence). CDR3 coding DNA: TGTGCCAGCAGTTCGCGACTAAATGAAAAACTGTTTTTT. Encoded protein: CASSSRLNEKLFF.

The J gene is TRBJ1-5, the V gene TRBV9; D unclear. Germline loops: CDR1 SGDLS, CDR2 YYNGEE. Deletions cut 0 bases from V and 5 bases from J, with 6 bases between. The CDR3 has 13 residues. The chain's CDR3 is CASSVEEDQPQHF. CDR3 sequence (DNA): TGTGCCAGCAGCGTAGAGGAGGATCAGCCCCAGCATTTT.

The rearrangement links TRBV14 to TRBJ2-3; TRBD2 agrees at 10 bases. V dropped 5 bases and J dropped 2; count of bases not matched to a gene: 10. Germline lookup yields CDR1 SGHDN and CDR2 FVKESK. This CDR3 is 17 amino acids long. The CDR3 loop reads CASSEGWLAGVTDTQYF. The CDR3 DNA reads TGTGCCAGCAGCGAAGGATGGCTAGCGGGGGTCACAGATACGCAGTATTTT.

The chain has TRBV11-2 and TRBJ2-1; 7 nucleotides agree with TRBD2. The CDR3 totals 17 residues. The germline V gene encodes CDR1 SGHAT and CDR2 FQNNGV. V was clipped by 1 base and J by 2 bases; unmatched bases: 8. The CDR3 DNA sequence: TGTGCCAGCAGCTTAGTTAGGCGGGAGCGGACCTACAATGAGCAGTTCTTC. Amino acids: CASSLVRRERTYNEQFF.

The chain recombines TRBV6-5 with TRBJ1-6, with unresolved D. With 6 bases removed from V and 5 bases from J, the gap between germline ends came to 14 bases. Germline CDR1 and CDR2: MNHEY and SVGAGI. The CDR3 loop spans 15 amino acids. The CDR3 nucleotides are TGTGCCAGCAGGGATTTGACACAAAATAATTCACCCCTCCACTTT. Protein product: CASRDLTQNNSPLHF.

In its sample, this clone was seen a few times. The chain is built from TRBV6-4 and TRBJ2-2, with D perhaps TRBD2 (6 bases). V was clipped by 3 bases and J by 1 base, with 12 bases between them. Per the germline V gene, CDR1 is MRHNA and CDR2 is SNTAGT. The CDR3 runs 16 residues. CDR3 nucleotides: TGTGCCAGCAGTGATGACACTAGCCAGAACACCGGGGAGCTGTTTTTT. This encodes CASSDDTSQNTGELFF.

The chain combines TRBV18 with TRBJ2-1; 11 nucleotides match TRBD2. CDR3 size: 15 residues. Germline V gene sequence: CDR1 KGHSH, CDR2 LQKENI. The J segment lost 11 bases and the V segment lost 3 bases, leaving 9 bases of the junction unmatched. CDR3 residues: CASSPIAGGSVKQFF. CDR3 sequence (DNA): TGTGCCAGCTCACCGATAGCGGGAGGGTCTGTTAAGCAGTTCTTC.